This is a list of T cell receptor beta chains from one sample in a study of cytomegalovirus exposure and HLA in healthy donors. The table came from immunoSEQ multiplex PCR; TCRdb's copy has only in-frame clones and leaves some out. This repertoire shows 90,000 to 150,000 clones, roughly 69% found once; its top ten account for 8.2%. Sample: PBMCs. Source of these receptors: a woman between 40 and 50 years old in good health and CMV-seropositive. Each CDR3 is given with its conserved first and last residue. D genes are given only for firm matches. Size tells how often a clone was seen (once, few, many) or the class of an expanded clone, and some rows leave it out.

V gene	D gene	J gene	clone size	CDR3 protein	CDR3 DNA
TRBV19	.	TRBJ1-6	.	CASSMAGPREVSSYNSPLHF	TGTGCCAGTAGTATGGCGGGACCCAGAGAAGTAAGCTCCTATAATTCACCCCTCCACTTT
TRBV5-1	TRBD1	TRBJ1-2	.	CASSLGDRDGYGYTF	TGCGCCAGCAGCTTGGGGGACAGGGATGGCTATGGCTACACCTTC
TRBV7-2	.	TRBJ1-1	.	CASSHSAEAFF	TGTGCCAGCAGTCACAGTGCTGAAGCTTTCTTT
TRBV19	TRBD2	TRBJ2-7	few	CASSKRGYYEQYF	TGTGCCAGTAGTAAGCGGGGTTACTACGAGCAGTACTTC
TRBV6-5	TRBD1	TRBJ2-1	.	CASRDRPNTYNEQFF	TGTGCCAGCCGGGACAGACCCAATACCTACAATGAGCAGTTCTTC
TRBV7-9	.	TRBJ1-1	.	CASSLGQGLGAEAFF	TGTGCCAGCAGCTTAGGGCAGGGGCTGGGCGCTGAAGCTTTCTTT
TRBV4-1	.	TRBJ2-3	.	CASSQVRGTDTQYF	TGCGCCAGCAGCCAAGTCCGAGGGACAGATACGCAGTATTTT
TRBV5-1	.	TRBJ2-1	.	CASSEGVSSYNEQFF	TGCGCCAGCTCCGAGGGGGTCAGCTCCTACAATGAGCAGTTCTTC
TRBV7-9	.	TRBJ2-2	.	CASSLFQGILTGELFF	TGTGCCAGCAGCTTGTTCCAGGGGATCCTGACCGGGGAGCTGTTTTTT
TRBV7-9	.	TRBJ1-1	.	CASSLGYIGGKAF	TGTGCCAGCAGCTTAGGTTATATCGGAGGGAAGGCGTTT
TRBV4-2	TRBD1	TRBJ1-6	few	CASSTPGTGGGSPLHF	TGTGCCAGCAGCACGCCCGGGACAGGGGGTGGTTCACCCCTCCACTTT